These T cell receptor beta chains were read from a single sample in a study of cytomegalovirus exposure and HLA in healthy donors. Generated by immunoSEQ multiplex PCR, the TCRdb table keeps only in-frame clones and is missing some. The sample has 90,000 to 100,000 clones; 85% to 95% are singletons. Sequencing used PBMCs. Every receptor here comes from a woman aged 25 to 39 in good health and CMV-seropositive. Each CDR3 is given with its conserved first and last residue. The D gene is left open where the match is weak. Expanded clones get a size class; other rows say once, few or many, or leave the size out.

TRBJ2-3 NA TRBV5-6 NA CASSSTWGRGTDTQYF TGTGCCAGCAGCTCGACGTGGGGGCGGGGCACAGATACGCAGTATTTT
TRBJ1-2 few TRBV18 NA CASSLDSLYLGGYTF TGTGCCAGCTCACTCGACAGCCTCTACTTGGGTGGCTACACCTTC
TRBJ1-2 NA TRBV11-2 TRBD1 CASREELAGGRGYTF TGTGCCAGCAGGGAGGAGCTGGCAGGGGGACGGGGCTACACCTTC
TRBJ2-7 NA TRBV11-2 TRBD1 CASSSYHRGPYSYEQYF TGTGCCAGCAGCTCATATCACAGGGGACCGTACTCCTACGAGCAGTACTTC
TRBJ1-5 once TRBV5-6 TRBD1 CASSLQGDYQPQHF TGTGCCAGCAGCCTACAGGGGGATTATCAGCCCCAGCATTTT
TRBJ2-3 NA TRBV19 NA CASSIGRARDTQYF TGTGCCAGTAGTATCGGCAGGGCCAGAGATACGCAGTATTTT
TRBJ2-5 NA TRBV7-2 TRBD1 CASSLAGGWGQGTETQYF TGTGCCAGCAGCTTAGCGGGGGGTTGGGGACAGGGTACAGAGACCCAGTACTTC
TRBJ1-2 once TRBV5-1 TRBD1 CARTNDGTGGYGYTF TGCGCCAGAACGAACGACGGGACAGGGGGCTATGGCTACACCTTC
TRBJ2-1 NA TRBV5-4 TRBD2 CASSLHPGLAGGSSYNEQFF TGTGCCAGCAGCCTCCATCCGGGACTAGCGGGAGGGAGCTCCTACAATGAGCAGTTCTTC
TRBJ1-1 NA TRBV7-6 TRBD1 CASSPRDRDTEAFF TGTGCCAGCAGCCCACGGGACAGGGACACTGAAGCTTTCTTT
TRBJ1-2 NA TRBV9 NA CASSVATGGGEVSYGYTF TGTGCCAGCAGCGTAGCCACGGGCGGAGGGGAAGTGAGCTATGGCTACACCTTC
TRBJ1-1 NA TRBV18 TRBD1 CASSRTGGPEAFF TGTGCCAGCTCACGCACAGGGGGGCCTGAAGCTTTCTTT
TRBJ1-2 NA TRBV6-6 TRBD1 CASRRRTQGYYGYTF TGTGCCAGCAGGCGAAGGACACAGGGGTACTATGGCTACACCTTC
TRBJ2-7 NA TRBV7-9 NA CASSASAGDGSSYEQYF TGTGCCAGCAGCGCCAGCGCAGGGGATGGGAGCTCCTACGAGCAGTACTTC
TRBJ2-2 NA TRBV18 NA CASSPWGDSNTGELFF TGTGCCAGCTCACCATGGGGAGACTCGAACACCGGGGAGCTGTTTTTT
TRBJ2-2 NA TRBV19 NA CASCPPGLSTGELFF TGTGCCAGTTGTCCGCCGGGACTCTCCACCGGGGAGCTGTTTTTT
TRBJ2-1 NA TRBV30 TRBD2 CAWSPSSGSGDNEQFF TGTGCCTGGAGTCCATCTAGCGGGAGTGGCGACAATGAGCAGTTCTTC
TRBJ1-1 NA TRBV6-1 TRBD1 CASSEQYRDRGNTEAFF TGTGCCAGCAGTGAACAATACCGGGACAGGGGGAATACTGAAGCTTTCTTT
TRBJ1-3 NA TRBV25-1 NA CASSDADRLSGNTIYF TGTGCCAGCAGCGACGCCGACAGGTTATCCGGAAACACCATATATTTT
TRBJ1-2 few TRBV7-2 TRBD1 CASSLRDSAYGYTF TGTGCCAGCAGCTTAAGGGACAGCGCGTATGGCTACACCTTC
TRBJ1-2 few TRBV28 NA CASSFHGLGGGGNYGYTF TGTGCCAGCAGTTTCCATGGCTTGGGAGGGGGAGGGAACTATGGCTACACCTTC
TRBJ1-2 NA TRBV4-1 TRBD1 CASSQDFGRGQDYGYTF TGCGCCAGCAGCCAAGACTTCGGACGGGGACAGGACTATGGCTACACCTTC
TRBJ2-7 NA TRBV5-1 TRBD1 CASRRGQGLDYEQYF TGCGCCAGCAGACGGGGACAGGGTTTGGACTACGAGCAGTACTTC
TRBJ2-7 NA TRBV27 NA CASSLLGLGVESGEQYF TGTGCCAGCAGTTTACTGGGACTGGGGGTAGAATCGGGCGAGCAGTACTTC
TRBJ1-1 NA TRBV30 TRBD1 CAWRGVFRLPGQGFLTEAFF TGTGCCTGGAGGGGAGTCTTTCGTCTTCCCGGACAGGGTTTTTTGACTGAAGCTTTCTTT
TRBJ2-1 NA TRBV27 TRBD1 CASSQAGGNNEQFF TGTGCCAGCAGTCAAGCAGGGGGTAACAATGAGCAGTTCTTC
TRBJ2-1 NA TRBV4-3 NA CASSQDGSPVVQFF TGCGCCAGCAGCCAAGACGGGAGTCCTGTGGTGCAGTTCTTC
TRBJ2-7 NA TRBV4-1 NA CASSQVQTYSYEQYF TGCGCCAGCAGCCAAGTACAGACGTATTCCTACGAGCAGTACTTC
TRBJ2-6 NA TRBV6-4 NA CASRSDSGANVLTF TGTGCCAGCAGAAGCGACTCTGGGGCCAACGTCCTGACTTTC
TRBJ2-1 NA TRBV5-1 NA CASSLAPEDEQFF TGCGCCAGCAGCTTGGCCCCCGAGGATGAGCAGTTCTTC
TRBJ1-1 NA TRBV6-5 NA CASSYNLLGSITEAFF TGTGCCAGCAGTTACAACTTATTGGGGAGCATAACTGAAGCTTTCTTT
TRBJ2-5 NA TRBV6-1 NA CASKPGGGAETQYF TGTGCCAGCAAGCCGGGAGGGGGCGCCGAGACCCAGTACTTC
TRBJ1-5 NA TRBV12-5 NA CASGSGINQPQHF TGTGCTAGTGGTTCAGGGATCAATCAGCCCCAGCATTTT
TRBJ1-5 NA TRBV19 NA CASRRDTNQPQHF TGTGCCAGTAGGAGGGACACAAATCAGCCCCAGCATTTT
TRBJ2-1 once TRBV4-3 NA CASSQDLRQLLFF TGCGCCAGCAGCCAAGATCTGAGGCAGCTGCTGTTCTTC
TRBJ2-7 NA TRBV29-1 NA CSVGGVHEQYF TGCAGCGTTGGGGGGGTCCACGAGCAGTACTTC
TRBJ2-3 NA TRBV7-2 NA CASSQNTDTQYF TGTGCCAGCAGCCAAAACACAGATACGCAGTATTTT
TRBJ1-1 NA TRBV11-2 NA CASSLGTGIEAFF TGTGCCAGCAGCTTAGGAACGGGAATTGAAGCTTTCTTT
TRBJ1-2 NA TRBV7-9 TRBD1 CASKGAVDYGYTF TGTGCCAGCAAGGGGGCCGTCGACTATGGCTACACCTTC
TRBJ2-7 NA TRBV6-5 TRBD1 CASSRTGAYEQYF TGTGCCAGCAGCCGGACAGGAGCCTACGAGCAGTACTTC
TRBJ2-5 NA TRBV21-1 NA CASSIRQGVGETQYF TGTGCCAGCAGCATTCGACAGGGGGTGGGGGAGACCCAGTACTTC
TRBJ2-1 once TRBV5-4 TRBD2 CASSLGTSGTNEQFF TGTGCCAGCAGCTTGGGTACTAGCGGGACCAATGAGCAGTTCTTC
TRBJ2-3 NA TRBV2 TRBD2 CASSDRSGRATDTQYF TGTGCCAGCAGTGACAGGAGCGGGAGGGCCACAGATACGCAGTATTTT
TRBJ1-1 NA TRBV28 TRBD1 CATSLDREENTEAFF TGTGCCACCAGCCTGGACAGGGAGGAGAACACTGAAGCTTTCTTT
TRBJ2-2 NA TRBV7-6 NA CASSLALFKGGTGELFF TGTGCCAGCAGCTTAGCCCTGTTTAAGGGGGGGACCGGGGAGCTGTTTTTT
TRBJ2-7 NA TRBV27 TRBD1 CASSPGTATYEQYF TGTGCCAGCAGTCCCGGGACAGCCACCTACGAGCAGTACTTC
TRBJ2-1 NA TRBV19 NA CASKPAGAYNEQFF TGTGCCAGTAAACCGGCGGGCGCCTACAATGAGCAGTTCTTC
TRBJ1-1 NA TRBV5-1 NA CASNPRQAQMNTEAFF TGCGCCAGCAACCCCCGGCAGGCGCAAATGAACACTGAAGCTTTCTTT
TRBJ2-7 NA TRBV10-3 TRBD1 CAISEPDRGGSYEQYF TGTGCCATCAGTGAGCCGGACAGGGGTGGATCCTACGAGCAGTACTTC
TRBJ2-7 NA TRBV6-1 TRBD2 CASQIAGVPYEQYF TGTGCCAGCCAAATAGCGGGAGTACCCTACGAGCAGTACTTC
TRBJ2-5 NA TRBV5-4 NA CASSPGLQGETQYF TGTGCCAGCAGCCCGGGCCTACAGGGAGAGACCCAGTACTTC
TRBJ2-1 NA TRBV5-4 NA CASSSKLPPLRYNEQFF TGTGCCAGCAGCTCCAAACTACCGCCGCTTCGATACAATGAGCAGTTCTTC
TRBJ2-5 NA TRBV7-9 TRBD2 CASSPGLTSGSRGTQYF TGTGCCAGCAGCCCCGGCCTGACTAGCGGGAGCCGGGGGACCCAGTACTTC
TRBJ1-1 NA TRBV19 NA CASSIWGENTEAFF TGTGCCAGTAGTATTTGGGGGGAGAACACTGAAGCTTTCTTT
TRBJ2-7 NA TRBV11-3 TRBD2 CASSLETSGFKPRCEQYF TGTGCCAGCAGCTTAGAGACTAGCGGGTTTAAGCCTCGGTGCGAGCAGTACTTC
TRBJ2-7 NA TRBV7-8 TRBD2 CASSLYGLAGGGSYEQYF TGTGCCAGCAGCTTATACGGACTAGCGGGAGGAGGATCCTACGAGCAGTACTTT
TRBJ2-3 NA TRBV15 TRBD2 CATSRAGLVTDTQYF TGTGCCACCAGCAGAGCCGGACTAGTGACAGATACGCAGTATTTT
TRBJ2-1 NA TRBV13 TRBD2 CASRITPRTSGPNEQFF TGTGCCAGCAGGATTACCCCCCGGACTAGCGGCCCCAATGAGCAGTTCTTC
TRBJ2-4 NA TRBV20-1 NA CSARGALCQYF TGCAGTGCTAGGGGGGCCCTTTGTCAGTACTTC